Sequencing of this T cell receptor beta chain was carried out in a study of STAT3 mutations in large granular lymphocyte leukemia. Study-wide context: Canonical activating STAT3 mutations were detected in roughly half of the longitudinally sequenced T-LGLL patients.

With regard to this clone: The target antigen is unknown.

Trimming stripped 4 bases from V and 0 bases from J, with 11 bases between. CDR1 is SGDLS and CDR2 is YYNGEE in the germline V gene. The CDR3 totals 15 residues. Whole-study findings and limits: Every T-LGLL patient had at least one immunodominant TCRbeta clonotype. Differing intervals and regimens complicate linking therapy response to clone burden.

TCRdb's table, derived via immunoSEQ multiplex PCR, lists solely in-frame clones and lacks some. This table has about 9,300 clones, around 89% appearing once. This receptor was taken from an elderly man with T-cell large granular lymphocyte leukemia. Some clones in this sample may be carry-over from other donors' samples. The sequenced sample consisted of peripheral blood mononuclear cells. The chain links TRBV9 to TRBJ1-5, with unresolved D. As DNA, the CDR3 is TGTGCCAGCAGCCCCGATGGGTATAGCAATCAGCCCCAGCATTTT. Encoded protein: CASSPDGYSNQPQHF.